This T cell receptor beta chain was identified in a study of T cell responses to AZD1222 COVID-19 vaccine. Findings and limits, study-wide: Unmutated variant regions are reportedly targeted by nearly half of spike-specific TCRs. Spike-specific TCR depth and breadth grew after two AZD1222 doses. All repertoire sampling was performed exclusively after the peak T cell response. Clonal diversity was possibly underestimated, and white British individuals and females predominated among donors.

The CDR3 has 15 residues. The germline V gene has CDR1 ENHRY and CDR2 SYGVKD. Trimming took 4 bases from V and 0 from J; bases not matched to a gene: 1. The method was immunoSEQ multiplex PCR; TCRdb's version includes in-frame clones alone and lacks a portion of them. Among fewer than 150,000 clones listed, about nine tenths were seen once. This clone turned up a few times. Its target is not known. The source material was peripheral blood, sampled on day 0 of AZD1222 vaccination. This sequence was found in an adult in good health. The V gene is TRBV10-3, the J gene TRBJ1-5; 9 bases align to TRBD1. CDR3 residues: CAISGTGDSNQPQHF. The DNA for the CDR3 is TGTGCCATCAGTGGGACAGGGGATAGCAATCAGCCCCAGCATTTT.